The present T cell receptor (beta chain) was sequenced within a study of blood T cell repertoires in COVID-19. Study overall: Acute and convalescent COVID-19 samples came from the United States, Italy and Spain. Nucleic acid was either cDNA or gDNA, and it came from T cells, B-cell-depleted T cells, or PBMCs.

CDR1 and CDR2 (germline): SNHLY, FYNNEI. Trimming took 5 bases from V and 1 from J; bases not matched to a gene: 5. CDR3 size: 15 residues. Original data processing: Cell counts per sample came from amplifying reference gene primers. Libraries were prepared by immunoSEQ multiplex PCR; TCRdb keeps only in-frame clonotypes and omits some of them. V, J and clone size derive from that table, while D and trimming were established from the DNA sequence. The table shows about 40,000 clones, with just under 85% occurring only once. What was sequenced was peripheral blood. The TCR sequence derives from a woman aged 60-75 years with acute or convalescent COVID-19. The chain carries TRBV2 and TRBJ1-1; 9 bases agree with TRBD1. The CDR3 sequence: CASSSRDRANTEAFF. In nucleotides, the CDR3 is TGTGCCAGCAGTTCCCGGGACAGGGCGAACACTGAAGCTTTCTTT.